Listed below are T cell receptor beta chains from one sample, sequenced in a study of graft-versus-host responses after intestinal transplantation. The data were produced by immunoSEQ multiplex PCR, yet TCRdb's version contains in-frame clones alone and is incomplete. The sample carries tens of thousands of clones, around four fifths recorded once. The sequenced sample was PBMCs, obtained approximately 1,000 days after transplant. These receptors were taken from a human patient who received an intestinal transplant, so some T cells may come from the graft donor. Each CDR3 is given with its conserved first and last residue. The D gene is left open where the match is weak.

>TRBD2|TRBJ2-1|17|TRBV18
TGTGCCAGCTCACCACCTTCCGCTAGCGGTCCCTACAATGAGCAGTTCTTC
CASSPPSASGPYNEQFF
>TRBD2|TRBJ2-2|16|TRBV27
TGTGCCAGCAGTCCACTAGCGGGAGTGGACACCGGGGAGCTGTTTTTT
CASSPLAGVDTGELFF
>NA|TRBJ2-3|12|TRBV10-3
TGTGCCATCAGTGAGACAGTCCGTACGCAGTATTTT
CAISETVRTQYF
>TRBD1|TRBJ1-1|12|TRBV29-1
TGCAGCGGGGGACAGGGAGGCACTGAAGCTTTCTTT
CSGGQGGTEAFF
>NA|TRBJ2-1|16|TRBV21-1
TGTGCCAGCAGCGTCGTGAGGTCTCGGATCTACAATGAGCAGTTCTTC
CASSVVRSRIYNEQFF
>NA|TRBJ2-2|14|TRBV27
TGTGCCAGCAGGCCCGGGGCCCCCCACGGGGAGCTGTTTTTT
CASRPGAPHGELFF
>TRBD2|TRBJ2-7|14|TRBV6-6
TGTGCCAGCAGTTACTCTCTGCTCACGGGGGGGCAGTACTTC
CASSYSLLTGGQYF
>NA|TRBJ2-5|12|TRBV6-1
TGTGCCAGCAGTGAAGCGCGAGAGACCCAGTACTTC
CASSEARETQYF
>NA|TRBJ2-7|14|TRBV18
TGTGCCAGCTCACCACGGGGAGGCGGAGACGAGCAGTACTTC
CASSPRGGGDEQYF
>NA|TRBJ1-2|13|TRBV7-2
TGTGCCAGCAGCCAGGACCTCCTCTATGGCTACACCTTC
CASSQDLLYGYTF
>TRBD1|TRBJ2-7|14|TRBV4-2
TGTGCCAGCAGCCATGCGGCAGGGGGCTACGAGCAGTACTTC
CASSHAAGGYEQYF
>NA|TRBJ1-2|11|TRBV5-3
TGTGCCAGAAGCTTGCACAGAGGCTACACCTTC
CARSLHRGYTF
>NA|TRBJ1-1|15|TRBV5-6
TGTGCCAGCAGCTCAAACGATGGAAGGGGAACTGAAGCTTTCTTT
CASSSNDGRGTEAFF
>NA|TRBJ2-7|13|TRBV5-4
TGTGCCAGCAGCTTGCTAATAGGACAAGAGCAGTACTTC
CASSLLIGQEQYF
>NA|TRBJ2-1|15|TRBV10-3
TGTGCCATCAGTGCTAGAGCGGACTCCTACAATGAGCAGTTCTTC
CAISARADSYNEQFF
>TRBD2|TRBJ2-7|17|TRBV10-3
TGTGCCGCCTCTTCTAGCGGGGGGGCTACTCTTTCTGACGAGCAGTACTTC
CAASSSGGATLSDEQYF
>NA|TRBJ1-1|14|TRBV7-8
TGTGCCAGCAGCCTGGGACGGTTGAACCCTGAAGCTTTCTTT
CASSLGRLNPEAFF
>NA|TRBJ2-2|16|TRBV6-1
TGTGCCAGCAGTGAAGCGAGGCGTACGAACACCGGGGAGCTGTTTTTT
CASSEARRTNTGELFF